Included here is one T cell receptor (beta chain) sequence, with context. Its antigen is unidentified. The PCR used 60 Vbeta and 13 Jbeta primers. Some clones are missing from TCRdb's copy, which holds only in-frame ones; the method was immunoSEQ multiplex PCR. There are about 89,000 clones in the sample; over 80% occur only once, and around 3.6% lies in the top ten. This specimen comes from a study of cytomegalovirus exposure and HLA in healthy donors. There are 16 residues in the CDR3. V lost 3 bases and J lost 4; bases outside the gene matches: 8. Germline-derived CDR1 and CDR2 are SGHTS and YDEGEE. Donors in the study were healthy people who gave bone marrow. Study-wide results and caveats: Segments of the TCR beta V type were, in most cases, productive about 87% or about 30% of the time in an earlier analysis. Per published accounts, TCR beta sequences correctly predicted the HLA-A and HLA-B alleles of most subjects. Investigators reported 150 to 200 TCR beta chains as tied to cytomegalovirus.

The sequenced material came from PBMCs. V and J are TRBV5-8 and TRBJ2-3; 10 bases line up with TRBD2. The clonotype comes from a female donor in good health and CMV-seropositive. The CDR3 region is CASSYSGRHPPDTQYF. CDR3 DNA sequence: TGTGCCAGCAGCTATAGCGGGAGGCACCCACCAGATACGCAGTATTTT. Full variable domain (rest looked up from reference TRBV5-8 and TRBJ2-3): EAGVTQSPTHLIKTRGQQATLRCSPISGHTSVYWYQQALGLGLQFLLWYDEGEERNRGNFPPRFSGRQFPNYSSELNVNALELEDSALYLCASSYSGRHPPDTQYFGPGTRLTVL.